This T cell receptor (beta chain) was captured in a study of regulatory T cells in long-lasting Graves disease. Study observations and caveats: It was in persistent disease that TRBV28, TRBJ1-2 and TRBJ2-5 were favored.

V lost 0 bases to trimming and J lost 15 bases, with 15 bases between them. Germline V gives CDR1 GTSNPN, CDR2 SVGIG (reference sequence). CDR3 length: 13 residues. As to time point: persistent/refractory GD, antithyroid drugs over 5 years with positive TRAb. The TCR library was prepared using RNA isolated from PBMCs. In this cohort, patients came from an endocrinology department located in Xi'an, China. CDR3 regions were amplified by Arm-PCR using iRepertoire HTBI primers to build TCR beta libraries. Each CDR3 protein is one row after TCRdb ran MiXCR on the multiplex PCR reads. The table records hundreds of thousands of distinct CDR3 sequences, roughly a fifth of them present only once. This clonotype was found a few times. Its target is unknown.

The rearrangement uses TRBV30 and TRBJ1-6; D is unresolved. The source of this sequence is a female donor with Graves disease. Sequenced here: peripheral blood mononuclear cells (PBMCs), sampled when the disease was refractory, from a patient treated with antithyroid drugs. CDR3 sequence reads: CAWSVGLGFLLHF. In nucleotides, the CDR3 is TGTGCCTGGAGTGTAGGCCTGGGATTTCTCCTCCACTTT.